The TCR beta chain under discussion was sequenced for a study of T cell changes during pregnancy in multiple sclerosis. Sequencing was performed with immunoSEQ multiplex PCR; in TCRdb, only in-frame clones are kept and a portion is missing. The sample lists approximately 47,000 clones; around 90% were seen once. The CDR3 length is 14 residues. CDR1 MGHRA and CDR2 YSYEKL come from the germline V gene. V shed 6 bases and J shed 6 bases, with 15 bases lying between them. Source: peripheral blood, taken in the first trimester of pregnancy. The clonotype originates from a female donor with multiple sclerosis, enrolled in a pregnancy study. The rearrangement joins TRBV4-1 to TRBJ1-5, with a possible D match to TRBD1 (6 bases). Written as DNA, the CDR3 is TGCGCCAGCAGTCCGAGGGCAGGGGCTCAGCCCCAGCATTTT. This translates into CASSPRAGAQPQHF.